This T cell receptor beta chain is drawn from a study of T cell changes during pregnancy in multiple sclerosis. V was shortened by 0 bases and J by 2 bases, with 21 bases between the two germline ends. The germline V gene encodes CDR1 SGHDT and CDR2 YYEEEE. CDR3 length equals 19 residues. Some clones are missing from TCRdb's copy, which holds only in-frame ones; the method was immunoSEQ multiplex PCR. The sample yields some 20,000 clones, under 95% seen once. This receptor was identified in a female donor in good health, enrolled as a control in a pregnancy study. The sample was CD4+ T cells from peripheral blood mononuclear cells, taken in the third trimester of pregnancy. The rearrangement links TRBV5-6 to TRBJ2-1, with D perhaps matching TRBD1 (7 bases). CDR3 residues: CASSLGDRYQGGPYNEQFF. In DNA, the CDR3 is TGTGCCAGCAGCTTGGGTGATAGATACCAGGGGGGACCCTACAATGAGCAGTTCTTC.